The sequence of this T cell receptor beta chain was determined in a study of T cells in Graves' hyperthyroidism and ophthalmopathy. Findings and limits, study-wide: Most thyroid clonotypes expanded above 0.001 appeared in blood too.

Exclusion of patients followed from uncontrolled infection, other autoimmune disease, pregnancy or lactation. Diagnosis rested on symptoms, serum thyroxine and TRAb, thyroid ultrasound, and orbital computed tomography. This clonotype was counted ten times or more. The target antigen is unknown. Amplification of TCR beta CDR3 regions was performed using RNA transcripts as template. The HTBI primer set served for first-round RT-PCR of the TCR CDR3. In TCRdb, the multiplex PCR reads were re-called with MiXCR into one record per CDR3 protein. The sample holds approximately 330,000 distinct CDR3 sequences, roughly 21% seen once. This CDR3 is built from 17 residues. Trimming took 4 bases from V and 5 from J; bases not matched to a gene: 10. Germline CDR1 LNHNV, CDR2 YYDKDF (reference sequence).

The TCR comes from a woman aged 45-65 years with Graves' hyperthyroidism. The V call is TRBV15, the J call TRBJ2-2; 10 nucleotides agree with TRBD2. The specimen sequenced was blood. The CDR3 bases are TGTGCCACCAGCACACCCCGGCTAGCGGGAGAGACCGGGGAGCTGTTTTTT. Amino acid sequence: CATSTPRLAGETGELFF.